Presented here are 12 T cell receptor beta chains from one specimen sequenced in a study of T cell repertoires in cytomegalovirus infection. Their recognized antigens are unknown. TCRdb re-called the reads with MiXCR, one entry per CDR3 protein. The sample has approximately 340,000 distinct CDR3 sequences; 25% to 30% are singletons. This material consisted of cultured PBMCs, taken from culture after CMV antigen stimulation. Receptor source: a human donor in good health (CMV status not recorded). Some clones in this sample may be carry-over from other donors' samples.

The CDR3 nucleotides read TGCAGCGTTGTGGGGACAGCCTCGAACACCGGGGAGCTGTTTTTT. As protein: CSVVGTASNTGELFF. This chain connects TRBV29-1 to TRBJ2-2, with 7 bases lining up with TRBD1. Germline assignment: CDR1 SQVTM and CDR2 ANQGSEA. V shed 4 bases and J 0 bases; nucleotides not matched to a gene: 5. The CDR3 covers 15 residues.

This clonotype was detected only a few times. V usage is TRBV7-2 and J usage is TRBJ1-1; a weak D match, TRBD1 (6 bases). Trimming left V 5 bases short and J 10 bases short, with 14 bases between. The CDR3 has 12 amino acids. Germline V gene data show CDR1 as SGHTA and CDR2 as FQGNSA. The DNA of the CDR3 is TGTGCCAGCAGCCCCCCGGGGGGGCGAGCTTTCTTT. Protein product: CASSPPGGRAFF.

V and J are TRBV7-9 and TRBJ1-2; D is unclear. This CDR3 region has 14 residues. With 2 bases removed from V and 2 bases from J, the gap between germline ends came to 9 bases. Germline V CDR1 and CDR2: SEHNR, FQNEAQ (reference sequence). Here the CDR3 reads CASSLQSPNYGYTF. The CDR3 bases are TGTGCCAGCAGCTTACAGTCACCGAACTATGGCTACACCTTC.

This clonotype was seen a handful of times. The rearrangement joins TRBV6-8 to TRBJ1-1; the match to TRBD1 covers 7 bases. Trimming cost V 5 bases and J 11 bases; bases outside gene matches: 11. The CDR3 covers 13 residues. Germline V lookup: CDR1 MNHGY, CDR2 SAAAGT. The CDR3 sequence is CASSQDDRVWAFF. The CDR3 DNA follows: TGTGCCAGCAGTCAAGACGACAGGGTGTGGGCTTTCTTT.

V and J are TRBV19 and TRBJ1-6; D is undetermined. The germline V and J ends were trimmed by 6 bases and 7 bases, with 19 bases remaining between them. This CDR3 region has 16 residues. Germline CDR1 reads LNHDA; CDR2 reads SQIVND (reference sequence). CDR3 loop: CASSPLDRSINSPLHF. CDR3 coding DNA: TGTGCCAGTAGCCCCCTGGACCGATCCATCAATTCACCCCTCCACTTT.

The CDR3 is CAIRGDPEETQYF. For the CDR3, the DNA is TGTGCCATCAGGGGAGACCCCGAAGAGACCCAGTACTTC. The chain combines TRBV10-3 with TRBJ2-5; TRBD2 is a possible D gene (5 bases). Germline V CDR1 and CDR2: ENHRY, SYGVKD. Trimming cost V 6 bases and J 3 bases, with 11 bases left between them. This CDR3 has 13 amino acids.

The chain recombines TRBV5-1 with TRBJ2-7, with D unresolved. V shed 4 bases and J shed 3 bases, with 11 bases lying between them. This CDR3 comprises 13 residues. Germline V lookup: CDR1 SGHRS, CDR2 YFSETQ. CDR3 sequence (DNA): TGCGCCAGCAGCCGTGAGGTGAGCTACGAGCAGTACTTC. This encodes CASSREVSYEQYF.

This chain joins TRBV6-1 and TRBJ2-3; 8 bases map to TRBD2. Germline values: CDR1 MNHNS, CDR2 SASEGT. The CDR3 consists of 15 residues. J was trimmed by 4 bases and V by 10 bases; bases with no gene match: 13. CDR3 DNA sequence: TGTGCCACCACATCCAGCGGGAGTAGGGCAGATACGCAGTATTTT. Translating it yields CATTSSGSRADTQYF.

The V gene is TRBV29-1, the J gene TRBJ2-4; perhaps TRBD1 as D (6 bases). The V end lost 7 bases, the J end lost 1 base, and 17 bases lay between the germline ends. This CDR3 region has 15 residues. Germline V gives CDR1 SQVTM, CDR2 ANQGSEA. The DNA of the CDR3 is TGCAGCGCTTCACCTTTCCAGGGGGCCAAAAACATTCAGTACTTC. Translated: CSASPFQGAKNIQYF.

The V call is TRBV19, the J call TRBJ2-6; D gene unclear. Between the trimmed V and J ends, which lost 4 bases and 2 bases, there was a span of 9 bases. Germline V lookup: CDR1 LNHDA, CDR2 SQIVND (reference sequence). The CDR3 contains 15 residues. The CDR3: CASSTRGTGANVLTF. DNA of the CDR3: TGTGCCAGTAGTACGCGAGGAACTGGGGCCAACGTCCTGACTTTC.

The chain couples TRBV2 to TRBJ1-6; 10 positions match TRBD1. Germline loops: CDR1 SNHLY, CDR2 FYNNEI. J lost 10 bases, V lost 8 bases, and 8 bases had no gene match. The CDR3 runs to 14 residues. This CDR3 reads CASARQGATSPLHF. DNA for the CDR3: TGTGCCAGCGCCAGACAGGGGGCGACCTCACCCCTCCACTTT.

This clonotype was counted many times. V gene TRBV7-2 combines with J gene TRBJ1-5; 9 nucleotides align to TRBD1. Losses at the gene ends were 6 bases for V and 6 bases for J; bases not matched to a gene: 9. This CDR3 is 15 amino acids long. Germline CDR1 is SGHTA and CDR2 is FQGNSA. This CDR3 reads CASRATGGAGQPQHF. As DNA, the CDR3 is TGTGCCAGCAGAGCCACAGGGGGCGCGGGTCAGCCCCAGCATTTT.